Listed here are 19 T cell receptor beta chains from one sample, sequenced in a study of response to subunit inactivated influenza vaccine. TCRdb fed the RT-PCR reads into MiXCR, producing one record per CDR3 protein. This sample carries approximately 700,000 distinct CDR3 sequences, around 16% of them seen once, and the ten largest clones take around 10%. The sequenced sample was PBMCs from blood, obtained 11 to 12 days after vaccination. These receptors were taken from a man aged 50-59 years who received an inactivated influenza vaccine.

This clonotype was counted ten times or more. The V gene is TRBV10-2, the J gene TRBJ1-6; a possible D gene is TRBD1 (5 bases). The length of the CDR3 is 17 residues. Germline values: CDR1 WSHSY, CDR2 SAAADI. Deletions cut 0 bases from V and 9 bases from J, with 18 bases between. CDR3 sequence (DNA): TGCGCCAGCAGTGAGTCGCCCCGGGGCCGCGGAAGTTCACCCCTCCACTTT. It encodes CASSESPRGRGSSPLHF.

This clonotype was observed a few times. The CDR3 loop is CATRSAGTSGRTDTQYF. For the CDR3, the DNA is TGTGCCACCAGGAGCGCCGGGACTAGCGGGAGAACAGATACGCAGTATTTT. V gene TRBV24-1 combines with J gene TRBJ2-3, with 14 bases identical to TRBD2. V was pared by 7 bases and J by 3 bases, with 8 bases of the junction left unmatched. The length of the CDR3 is 17 residues. The germline CDR1 and CDR2 sequences are KGHDR and SFDVKD.

This clonotype was seen a handful of times. The chain employs TRBV6-2 or TRBV6-3 and TRBJ2-7; 10 nucleotides match TRBD2. This CDR3 is built from 16 residues. V dropped 4 bases and J dropped 1; count of bases not matched to a gene: 7. CDR1 and CDR2 (germline): MNHEY, SVGEGT. As DNA, the CDR3 is TGTGCCAGCAGTTCACCGGGACTAGCGCGTTCCTACGAGCAGTACTTC. Protein sequence: CASSSPGLARSYEQYF.

This chain joins TRBV7-2 and TRBJ2-7, with 7 bases matching TRBD1. This CDR3 spans 16 amino acids. The V segment lost 4 bases and the J segment 4 bases; nucleotides outside the gene matches: 13. The germline V gene encodes CDR1 SGHTA and CDR2 FQGNSA. CDR3 nucleotide sequence: TGTGCCAGCAGCTGGGGAACAGGGGCGGACAGGTACGAGCAGTACTTC. Translated, it gives CASSWGTGADRYEQYF.

This clonotype showed up just a few times. This chain joins TRBV6-2 or TRBV6-3 and TRBJ1-3, with D hard to call. Germline CDR1 and CDR2: MNHEY and SVGEGT. V lost 7 bases and J 0 bases, leaving 10 bases between the germline ends. This CDR3 spans 14 amino acids. Here the CDR3 reads CASTYTNSGNTIYF. The CDR3 bases are TGTGCCAGCACCTACACCAACTCTGGAAACACCATATATTTT.

The rearrangement uses TRBV5-6 and TRBJ2-7, with a weak D call TRBD1 (6 bases). The CDR3 sequence is 14 residues long. V was pared by 4 bases and J by 3 bases, with 14 bases between. Germline-derived CDR1 and CDR2 are SGHDT and YYEEEE. The CDR3 DNA reads as TGTGCCAGCAGCCGGGACGGACAGCTCTACGAGCAGTACTTC. It codes for CASSRDGQLYEQYF.

This sequence joins TRBV20-1 and TRBJ2-7; no reliable D call. Germline values: CDR1 DFQATT, CDR2 SNEGSKA (reference sequence). The CDR3 covers 13 residues. The ends were cut back, 8 bases at V and 5 bases at J, with 19 bases in the middle. CDR3 in amino acids: CSSPGEVSHEQYF. CDR3 sequence (DNA): TGCAGTTCCCCAGGAGAAGTGAGCCACGAGCAGTACTTC.

V is TRBV5-6 and J is TRBJ2-3; 8 bases align to TRBD2. V shed 4 bases and J 11 bases; nucleotides not matched to a gene: 6. The CDR3 totals 12 residues. CDR1 SGHDT and CDR2 YYEEEE come from the germline V gene. DNA for the CDR3: TGTGCCAGCAGCAGGACTAGCACGATGCAGTATTTT. It encodes CASSRTSTMQYF.

The chain couples TRBV7-9 to TRBJ2-3; D perhaps matches TRBD1 (6 bases). The CDR3 covers 14 residues. Trimming stripped 11 bases from V and 3 bases from J, with 18 bases between. The germline CDR1 and CDR2 sequences are SEHNR and FQNEAQ (reference sequence). In DNA, the CDR3 is TGTGCCTCCCATAGAGGGGGTAATACAGATACGCAGTATTTT. This encodes CASHRGGNTDTQYF.

The table lists this clonotype with a few counts. V is TRBV7-3 and J is TRBJ2-5; TRBD2 agrees at 9 bases. Germline V CDR1 and CDR2: SGHTA, FQGTGA. With V trimmed by 5 bases and J by 3 bases, 13 bases remained unmatched. This CDR3 has 17 residues. The DNA of the CDR3 is TGTGCCAGCAGCCGGTTTAGGTGGGCTAGCGGGAAAGAGACCCAGTACTTC. Its protein product is CASSRFRWASGKETQYF.

The V call is TRBV7-2, the J call TRBJ2-2; D possibly corresponds to TRBD2 (7 bases). This CDR3 has 15 amino acids. The germline V and J ends were trimmed by 4 bases and 7 bases, with 16 bases remaining between them. The germline gives CDR1 SGHTA, CDR2 FQGNSA. Here the CDR3 reads CASSSQGGAIGELFF. The DNA for the CDR3 is TGTGCCAGCAGCTCCCAAGGGGGGGCAATCGGGGAGCTGTTTTTT.

This clonotype was seen ten or more times. This chain joins TRBV12-3 or TRBV12-4 and TRBJ1-2; D ambiguous. Trimming removed 3 bases at V and 6 bases at J, with 5 bases between. This CDR3 is 11 amino acids long. The CDR3, as DNA: TGTGCCAGCAGTTTTCTCCATGGCTACACCTTC. It specifies CASSFLHGYTF.

In this sample, this clonotype turned up a few times. The chain has TRBV20-1 and TRBJ2-5; D is possibly TRBD2 (6 bases). The CDR3 sequence is 13 residues long. V gave up 3 bases and J gave up 2 bases, with 10 bases separating them. Germline-derived CDR1 and CDR2 are DFQATT and SNEGSKA (reference sequence). The CDR3 coding sequence is TGCAGTGCTAGTGGCGGGGCGCAAGAGACCCAGTACTTC. Protein product: CSASGGAQETQYF.

Here the CDR3 reads CASSYSSRIDTQYF. In DNA, the CDR3 is TGTGCCAGCAGTTACTCGAGTCGGATAGATACGCAGTATTTT. The rearrangement links TRBV6-5 to TRBJ2-3; D gene uncertain. The length of the CDR3 is 14 residues. Trimming cost V 0 bases and J 5 bases, with 9 bases left between them. Germline-derived CDR1 and CDR2 are MNHEY and SVGAGI.

The chain joins TRBV9 to TRBJ1-3, with TRBD1 matching 7 bases. The CDR3 length is 16 residues. Trimming took 0 bases from V and 0 from J; bases not matched to a gene: 3. CDR1 and CDR2 (germline): SGDLS, YYNGEE. CDR3 coding DNA: TGTGCCAGCAGCGTAGAGGGGACAGCCTCTGGAAACACCATATATTTT. Its translation is CASSVEGTASGNTIYF.

This clonotype was detected ten times or more. The chain uses TRBV29-1 and TRBJ2-1, with 9 positions matching TRBD2. The trim removed 0 bases at V and 7 bases at J, leaving 13 bases unmatched. The length of the CDR3 is 17 residues. CDR1 is SQVTM, CDR2 ANQGSEA, per germline. CDR3 loop: CSVEEGGGGRAQNEQFF. The CDR3 DNA reads TGCAGCGTTGAAGAGGGGGGAGGCGGGAGGGCCCAAAATGAGCAGTTCTTC.

The table lists this clonotype with many counts. The chain has TRBV20-1 and TRBJ2-5, with D hard to call. Trimming removed 0 bases at V and 2 bases at J, with 7 bases between. The CDR3 is made up of 13 amino acids. The V gene's germline CDR1 is DFQATT and CDR2 SNEGSKA (reference sequence). This chain's CDR3 is CSARDHQQETQYF. The CDR3 coding sequence is TGCAGTGCTAGAGATCACCAACAAGAGACCCAGTACTTC.

This clonotype was seen a handful of times. The V call is TRBV14, the J call TRBJ2-7, with D unresolved. Germline lookup yields CDR1 SGHDN and CDR2 FVKESK. Trimming left V 0 bases short and J 3 bases short, with 9 bases between. The CDR3 totals 14 residues. In nucleotides, the CDR3 is TGTGCCAGCAGCCAAGATGCAATTCACTACGAGCAGTACTTC. Translation: CASSQDAIHYEQYF.

This clonotype came up many times. This sequence joins TRBV5-1 and TRBJ2-2, with D possibly matching TRBD1 (6 bases). The germline CDR1 and CDR2 sequences are SGHRS and YFSETQ. The CDR3 loop spans 15 amino acids. V was trimmed by 4 bases and J by 4 bases, leaving 14 bases between them. This CDR3 reads CASSPQGLSTGELFF. In DNA form, the CDR3 reads TGCGCCAGCAGCCCCCAGGGGTTAAGCACCGGGGAGCTGTTTTTT.